The 31 T cell receptor beta chains reported below all come from one sample, sequenced in a study of blood T cell repertoires in COVID-19. This table comes from immunoSEQ multiplex PCR, and its TCRdb copy is limited to in-frame clones, with some not included. The sample lists 200,000 to 300,000 clones, roughly 85% seen once, with 3% in the top ten. The material sequenced was peripheral blood. These receptor sequences come from a man between 18 and 29 years old with active or convalescent COVID-19.

The V gene is TRBV5-4, the J gene TRBJ2-3; tentatively, D is TRBD2 (6 bases). The V gene's germline CDR1 is SGHNT and CDR2 YYREEE (reference sequence). CDR3 length equals 16 residues. Trimming cost V 3 bases and J 3 bases, with 17 bases left between them. The CDR3 loop is CASSSGGGRSTDTQYF. The CDR3 bases are TGTGCCAGCAGCTCGGGTGGAGGGCGATCTACAGATACGCAGTATTTT.

This rearrangement joins TRBV27 to TRBJ1-2; the D is unclear. CDR1 and CDR2 from the germline V gene are MNHEY and SMNVEV (reference sequence). Trimming took 4 bases from V and 1 from J, leaving 7 bases between them. CDR3 length: 13 amino acids. CDR3 amino acids: CASSYGINYGYTF. The DNA for the CDR3 is TGTGCCAGCAGTTACGGGATTAACTATGGCTACACCTTC.

The V and J genes are TRBV5-1 and TRBJ2-1, with no clear D. CDR3 length: 15 residues. With 1 base removed from V and 0 bases from J, the gap between germline ends came to 8 bases. The germline V gene has CDR1 SGHRS and CDR2 YFSETQ. In DNA form, the CDR3 reads TGCGCCAGCAGCTTGCGCCCGAGCTCCTACAATGAGCAGTTCTTC. This sequence encodes CASSLRPSSYNEQFF. The full variable domain, in which reference TRBV5-1 and TRBJ2-1 provide the parts outside the CDR3, is KAGVTQTPRYLIKTRGQQVTLSCSPISGHRSVSWYQQTPGQGLQFLFEYFSETQRNKGNFPGRFSGRQFSNSRSEMNVSTLELGDSALYLCASSLRPSSYNEQFFGPGTRLTVL.

This chain connects TRBV20-1 to TRBJ2-1; possibly TRBD1 for D (7 bases). V was clipped by 3 bases and J by 15 bases, with 24 bases between them. The CDR3 is 14 amino acids. Germline CDR1 is DFQATT and CDR2 is SNEGSKA (reference sequence). The CDR3 region has the DNA TGCAGTGCTAGTCTCCCCACAGGGGAGGTTGGCAGGTTCTTC. This gives the protein CSASLPTGEVGRFF.

V gene TRBV15 combines with J gene TRBJ2-5, with unresolved D. Trimming shortened V by 1 base and J by 5 bases, and 5 bases separated the two germline ends. Germline assignment: CDR1 LNHNV and CDR2 YYDKDF (reference sequence). CDR3 length: 12 residues. The CDR3 DNA reads as TGTGCCACCAGCAGAGTGGAGGAGACCCAGTACTTC. It specifies CATSRVEETQYF.

The chain carries TRBV3-1 (or the pseudogene TRBV3-2) and TRBJ1-6, with D maybe TRBD1 (5 bases). CDR1 is LGHDT, CDR2 YNNKEL, per germline (reference sequence). V was pared by 3 bases and J by 8 bases, with 14 bases between. CDR3 size: 15 residues. CDR3 in DNA: TGTGCCAGCAGCCACCAGGACACCACGCATTCACCCCTCCACTTT. It translates to CASSHQDTTHSPLHF.

The genes are TRBV5-4 and TRBJ1-2, with 8 positions matching TRBD1. The CDR3 sequence is 16 residues long. Germline loops: CDR1 SGHNT, CDR2 YYREEE (reference sequence). Germline trimming cut 7 bases from V and 8 bases from J; bases unmatched to any gene: 19. In DNA, the CDR3 is TGTGCCAGCGCAGGAACCTACGGACAGGGTGGGAGAGGCTACACCTTC. This sequence encodes CASAGTYGQGGRGYTF.

This chain links TRBV6-1 with TRBJ1-2; TRBD1 aligns across 9 bases. Germline V gene sequence: CDR1 MNHNS, CDR2 SASEGT. This CDR3 is 16 amino acids long. The J segment lost 7 bases and the V segment lost 3 bases, leaving 12 bases of the junction unmatched. DNA for the CDR3: TGTGCCAGCAGTGACCGGACCGGGACAGGGTATGGTGGCTACACCTTC. This codes for CASSDRTGTGYGGYTF.

This clone was recorded a few times. The sample holds other DNA sequences that translate to the same CDR3. The chain links TRBV5-1 to TRBJ1-1; the match to TRBD1 covers 7 bases. The V gene end was trimmed by 4 bases and the J gene end by 1 base; junction bases not matched to a gene: 4. Germline CDR1 reads SGHRS; CDR2 reads YFSETQ. The CDR3 runs to 14 residues. This CDR3 is CASSRGQSNTEAFF. The CDR3 DNA is TGCGCCAGCAGCCGGGGACAGTCGAACACTGAAGCTTTCTTT.

CDR3 sequence: CASSHGTGDGYTF. The CDR3 coding sequence is TGTGCCAGCAGCCACGGGACAGGGGATGGCTACACCTTC. The rearrangement joins TRBV7-8 to TRBJ1-2, with 10 bases aligning to TRBD1. The CDR3 spans 13 residues. Germline CDR1 and CDR2: SGHVS and FQNEAQ. The V gene end was trimmed by 5 bases and the J gene end by 6 bases; junction bases not matched to a gene: 3.

This chain joins TRBV28 and TRBJ2-1, with 14 bases that match TRBD2. CDR3 size: 18 residues. Germline CDR1 reads MDHEN; CDR2 reads SYDVKM. The V segment lost 6 bases and the J segment 2 bases; nucleotides outside the gene matches: 9. DNA of the CDR3: TGTGCCAGCAGCGGGACTAGCGGGAGATCACTTGCCTACAATGAGCAGTTCTTC. This translates into CASSGTSGRSLAYNEQFF. Using reference TRBV28 and TRBJ2-1 for the parts outside the CDR3, the full variable domain is DVKVTQSSRYLVKRTGEKVFLECVQDMDHENMFWYRQDPGLGLRLIYFSYDVKMKEKGDIPEGYSVSREKKERFSLILESASTNQTSMYLCASSGTSGRSLAYNEQFFGPGTRLTVL.

The chain links TRBV5-6 to TRBJ2-5, with 9 positions matching TRBD2. The germline CDR1 and CDR2 sequences are SGHDT and YYEEEE. The CDR3 runs 18 residues. Losses at the gene ends were 4 bases for V and 2 bases for J; bases not matched to a gene: 15. CDR3 sequence: CASSQERNSGGLQETQYF. As DNA, the CDR3 is TGTGCCAGCAGCCAGGAAAGAAACAGCGGGGGGCTACAAGAGACCCAGTACTTC.

This chain connects TRBV7-9 to TRBJ2-7; tentative D call: TRBD2 (5 bases). The CDR3 is made up of 14 amino acids. V was clipped by 5 bases and J by 4 bases, with 15 bases between them. Germline V lookup: CDR1 SEHNR, CDR2 FQNEAQ (reference sequence). The CDR3 sequence is CASSQDLIQYEQYF. CDR3 nucleotides: TGTGCCAGCAGCCAGGACTTAATTCAATACGAGCAGTACTTC.

The chain couples TRBV2 to TRBJ1-6; no clear D. Trimming pared 3 bases from V and 8 bases from J, leaving 8 bases between. This CDR3 contains 13 residues. In germline, CDR1 is SNHLY, CDR2 FYNNEI. The CDR3, as DNA: TGTGCCAGCAGTGATGAGCCCGATTCACCCCTCCACTTT. This sequence encodes CASSDEPDSPLHF.

This chain uses TRBV7-3 with TRBJ2-2, with D unclear. CDR3 length: 14 amino acids. Germline V lookup: CDR1 SGHTA, CDR2 FQGTGA. Deletions cut 4 bases from V and 1 base from J, with 7 bases between. CDR3 amino acids: CASSSIRNTGELFF. CDR3 sequence (DNA): TGTGCCAGCAGCTCCATCAGGAACACCGGGGAGCTGTTTTTT.

V and J are TRBV15 and TRBJ1-2; TRBD1 matches at 7 bases. Unmatched junction bases numbered 5, after V lost 1 base and J lost 3 bases. The germline V gene has CDR1 LNHNV and CDR2 YYDKDF (reference sequence). This CDR3 is built from 15 residues. The CDR3 coding sequence is TGTGCCACCAGCAGAGGACAGGGTATCGACTATGGCTACACCTTC. It specifies CATSRGQGIDYGYTF.

The genes are TRBV27 and TRBJ2-5, with 8 bases identical to TRBD1. Germline values: CDR1 MNHEY, CDR2 SMNVEV (reference sequence). V shed 3 bases and J 5 bases; nucleotides not matched to a gene: 5. This CDR3 contains 14 residues. CDR3 residues: CASSFQGARETQYF. The CDR3 DNA sequence: TGTGCCAGCAGTTTTCAGGGGGCGCGTGAGACCCAGTACTTC.

The chain has TRBV5-1 and TRBJ2-3, with unresolved D. V was pared by 0 bases and J by 8 bases, with 13 bases between. CDR3 length: 14 residues. CDR1 is SGHRS, CDR2 YFSETQ, per germline. The CDR3 region is CASSLEASSGTQYF. For the CDR3, the DNA is TGCGCCAGCAGCTTGGAGGCCTCCTCAGGTACGCAGTATTTT.

The chain carries TRBV19 and TRBJ1-1; weak D call: TRBD1 (5 bases). V dropped 7 bases and J dropped 10 bases, with 19 bases sitting between them. The CDR3 is made up of 13 amino acids. Germline V gene lookup returns CDR1 LNHDA and CDR2 SQIVND (reference sequence). CDR3 sequence: CASTTPPQGRAFF. For the CDR3, the DNA is TGTGCCAGTACTACCCCGCCGCAGGGCCGAGCTTTCTTT.

The chain joins TRBV5-1 to TRBJ2-3; the match to TRBD1 covers 8 bases. This CDR3 has 17 amino acids. V shed 4 bases, J shed 4 bases, and the junction held 14 bases outside the gene matches. The germline V gene has CDR1 SGHRS and CDR2 YFSETQ. The CDR3 DNA reads TGCGCCAGCAGCGCTCGGGGCCCGGACAGGGCTTCAGATACGCAGTATTTT. Amino acids: CASSARGPDRASDTQYF.

V is TRBV3-1 (or the pseudogene TRBV3-2) and J is TRBJ2-1; possible D gene TRBD2, 5 bases. Trimming left V 4 bases short and J 0 bases short, with 13 bases between. This CDR3 has 16 amino acids. CDR1 LGHDT and CDR2 YNNKEL come from the germline V gene (reference sequence). This chain's CDR3 is CASSPLAGGSYNEQFF. For the CDR3, the DNA is TGTGCCAGCAGCCCCCTAGCAGGTGGCTCCTACAATGAGCAGTTCTTC.

The rearrangement links TRBV12-5 to TRBJ2-7; 10 bases agree with TRBD1. CDR1 and CDR2 (germline): LGHNT, FRNRAP. The CDR3 spans 14 residues. Germline trimming cut 7 bases from V and 2 bases from J; bases unmatched to any gene: 5. The CDR3 nucleotides read TGTGCTAGTGCTAATGGACAGGGGGCCTACGAGCAGTACTTC. Protein product: CASANGQGAYEQYF.

The CDR3 reads CASSVGGLNTEAFF. The CDR3 DNA is TGTGCCAGCAGCGTTGGAGGGTTGAACACTGAAGCTTTCTTT. This rearrangement joins TRBV7-6 to TRBJ1-1; D ambiguous. The CDR3 is 14 amino acids. V lost 5 bases and J 0 bases, leaving 10 bases between the germline ends. Germline CDR1 is SGHVS and CDR2 is FNYEAQ. Using reference TRBV7-6 and TRBJ1-1 for the parts outside the CDR3, the full variable domain is GAGVSQSPRYKVTKRGQDVALRCDPISGHVSLYWYRQALGQGPEFLTYFNYEAQQDKSGLPNDRFSAERPEGSISTLTIQRTEQRDSAMYRCASSVGGLNTEAFFGQGTRLTVV.

This chain uses TRBV19 with TRBJ2-7; 7 bases are a match to TRBD1. The J segment lost 5 bases and the V segment lost 6 bases, leaving 10 bases of the junction unmatched. Germline V gene lookup returns CDR1 LNHDA and CDR2 SQIVND (reference sequence). The CDR3 covers 14 residues. CDR3 amino acids: CASSPDRLSDEQYF. For the CDR3, the DNA is TGTGCCAGTAGCCCGGACAGGTTAAGTGACGAGCAGTACTTC.

This chain's CDR3 is CASSVATSRETQYF. Here the CDR3 DNA reads TGTGCCAGCAGCGTAGCTACTAGCAGGGAGACCCAGTACTTC. The chain has TRBV9 and TRBJ2-5, with D possibly matching TRBD2 (6 bases). V shed 0 bases and J shed 5 bases, with 11 bases lying between them. Looked up from germline, CDR1 is SGDLS and CDR2 is YYNGEE. The CDR3 runs to 14 residues.

The CDR3 loop is CASSYRGQDLGYTF. The CDR3 coding sequence is TGTGCCAGCAGTTACAGAGGACAGGATCTTGGCTACACCTTC. The rearrangement joins TRBV6-2 or TRBV6-3 to TRBJ1-2, with 7 bases matching TRBD1. CDR1 and CDR2 (germline): MNHEY, SVGEGT. Trimming took 2 bases from V and 7 from J; bases not matched to a gene: 7. The CDR3 has 14 amino acids.

The rearrangement joins TRBV2 to TRBJ1-2; 7 nucleotides align to TRBD1. The length of the CDR3 is 13 residues. The ends lost 4 bases at V and 5 bases at J; junction bases unmatched: 4. Germline V gene data show CDR1 as SNHLY and CDR2 as FYNNEI. The CDR3 DNA follows: TGTGCCAGCAGTGCGGGACAGCAGTATGGCTACACCTTC. Protein sequence: CASSAGQQYGYTF.

The chain joins TRBV24-1 to TRBJ2-1; the match to TRBD2 covers 10 bases. This CDR3 comprises 15 residues. The V gene end was trimmed by 2 bases and the J gene end by 14 bases; junction bases not matched to a gene: 11. Germline CDR1 is KGHDR and CDR2 is SFDVKD. Here the CDR3 DNA reads TGTGCCACCAGTGATTCCCGGACTAGCGGTGAATTGAAGTTCTTC. It translates to CATSDSRTSGELKFF.

The chain is built from TRBV11-3 and TRBJ2-1, with 7 bases matching TRBD1. V trimming: 1 base; J trimming: 6 bases; junction bases outside the gene matches: 6. This CDR3 region has 15 residues. Germline loops: CDR1 SGHNT, CDR2 YENEEA. The CDR3 coding sequence is TGTGCCAGCAGCTTAGGATCGGGACAGAGCAATGAGCAGTTCTTC. Translated: CASSLGSGQSNEQFF.

The chain joins TRBV6-5 to TRBJ2-3, with D perhaps matching TRBD2 (6 bases). This CDR3 region has 15 residues. Germline loops: CDR1 MNHEY, CDR2 SVGAGI. Trimming pared 2 bases from V and 1 base from J, leaving 10 bases between. Here the CDR3 DNA reads TGTGCCAGCAGTTACCGGGGGTCCGGCACAGATACGCAGTATTTT. This encodes CASSYRGSGTDTQYF.

V gene TRBV7-2 combines with J gene TRBJ2-7; 10 bases map to TRBD2. This CDR3 region has 19 residues. Trimming cost V 0 bases and J 4 bases; bases outside gene matches: 15. CDR1 and CDR2 (germline): SGHTA, FQGNSA. This CDR3 is CASSLALNSGGLEGYEQYF. DNA for the CDR3: TGTGCCAGCAGCTTAGCGCTGAATAGCGGGGGGCTCGAGGGATACGAGCAGTACTTC.